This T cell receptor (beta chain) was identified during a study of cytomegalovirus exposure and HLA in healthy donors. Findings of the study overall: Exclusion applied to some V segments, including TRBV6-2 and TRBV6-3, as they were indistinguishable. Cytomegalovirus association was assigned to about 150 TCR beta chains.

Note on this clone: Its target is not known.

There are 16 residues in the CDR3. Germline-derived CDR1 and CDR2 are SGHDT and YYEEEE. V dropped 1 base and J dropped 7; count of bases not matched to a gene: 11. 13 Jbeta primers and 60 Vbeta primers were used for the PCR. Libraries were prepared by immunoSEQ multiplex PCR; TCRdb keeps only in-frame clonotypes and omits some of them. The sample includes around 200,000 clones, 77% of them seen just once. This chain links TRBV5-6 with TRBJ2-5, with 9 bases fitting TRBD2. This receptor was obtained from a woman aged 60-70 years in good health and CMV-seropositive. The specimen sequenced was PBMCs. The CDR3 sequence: CASSLRLAGVSTTQYF. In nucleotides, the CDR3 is TGTGCCAGCAGCTTGAGGTTAGCGGGAGTCTCGACGACCCAGTACTTC.